The sequence of this T cell receptor beta chain was determined in a study of T cells in tumors and immune-related adverse events. Trimming removed 4 bases at V and 10 bases at J, with 11 bases between. CDR1 LNHDA and CDR2 SQIVND come from the germline V gene (reference sequence). The CDR3 sequence is 13 residues long. This clone occurred a few times. The data were produced by immunoSEQ multiplex PCR, yet TCRdb's version contains in-frame clones alone and is incomplete. In the table there are about 22,000 clones, about 93% of which are singletons. The receptor comes from a female donor with metastatic renal cell carcinoma. The chain recombines TRBV19 with TRBJ1-6; D is unresolved. Here the sequenced sample was lymph node tissue, taken from a patient treated with anti-PD-1 therapy. The CDR3 loop is CASSKQVASPLHF. DNA of the CDR3: TGTGCCAGTAGTAAGCAGGTTGCGTCACCCCTCCACTTT.